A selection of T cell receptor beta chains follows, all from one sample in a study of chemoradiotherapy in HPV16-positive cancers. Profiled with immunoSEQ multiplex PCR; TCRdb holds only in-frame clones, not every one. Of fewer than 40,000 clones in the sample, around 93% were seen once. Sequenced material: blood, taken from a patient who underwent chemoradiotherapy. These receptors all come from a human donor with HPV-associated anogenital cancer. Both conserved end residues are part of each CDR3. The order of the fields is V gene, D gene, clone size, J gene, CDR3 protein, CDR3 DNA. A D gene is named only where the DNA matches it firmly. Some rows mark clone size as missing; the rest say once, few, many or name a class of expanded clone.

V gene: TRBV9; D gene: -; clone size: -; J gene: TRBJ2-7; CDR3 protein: CASSVDWGAYEQYF; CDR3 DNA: TGTGCCAGCAGCGTAGACTGGGGTGCCTACGAGCAGTACTTC
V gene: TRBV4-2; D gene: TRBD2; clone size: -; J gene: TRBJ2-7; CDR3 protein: CASSQEGGGAPYEQYF; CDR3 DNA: TGTGCCAGCAGCCAAGAGGGCGGGGGGGCCCCCTACGAGCAGTACTTC
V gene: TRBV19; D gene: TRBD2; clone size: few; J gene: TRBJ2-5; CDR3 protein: CASRPTSGGRETQYF; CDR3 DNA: TGTGCCAGTAGACCGACTAGCGGGGGGCGTGAGACCCAGTACTTC
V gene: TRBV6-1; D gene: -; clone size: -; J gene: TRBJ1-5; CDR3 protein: CASSPQGIQPQHF; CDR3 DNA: TGTGCCAGCAGCCCGCAGGGGATTCAGCCCCAGCATTTT
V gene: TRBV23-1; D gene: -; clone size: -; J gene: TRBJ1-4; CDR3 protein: CASSPTGPYIDEKLFF; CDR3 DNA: TGCGCCAGCAGTCCGACGGGCCCCTACATCGACGAAAAACTGTTTTTT
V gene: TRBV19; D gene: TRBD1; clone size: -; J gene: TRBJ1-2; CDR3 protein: CASTGQGGEYGYTF; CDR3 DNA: TGTGCCAGTACTGGACAGGGGGGGGAATATGGCTACACCTTC
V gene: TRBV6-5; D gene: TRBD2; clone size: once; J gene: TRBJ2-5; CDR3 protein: CASRGTSGGLSQYF; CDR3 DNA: TGTGCCAGCAGAGGGACTAGCGGGGGGTTGTCCCAGTACTTC
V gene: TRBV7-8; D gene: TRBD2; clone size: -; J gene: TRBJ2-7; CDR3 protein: CATSGLAGDPYEQYF; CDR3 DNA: TGTGCCACGTCGGGGCTAGCGGGGGATCCCTACGAGCAGTACTTC
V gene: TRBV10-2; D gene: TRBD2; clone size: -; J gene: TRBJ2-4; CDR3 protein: CASSDILAEDIQYF; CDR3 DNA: TGCGCCAGCAGTGATATACTAGCGGAAGACATTCAGTACTTC
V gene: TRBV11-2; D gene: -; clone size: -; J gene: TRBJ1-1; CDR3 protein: CASSLVRINTEAFF; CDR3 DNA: TGTGCCAGCAGCTTAGTTCGGATCAACACTGAAGCTTTCTTT
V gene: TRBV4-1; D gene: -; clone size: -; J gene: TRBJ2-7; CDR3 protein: CASSGGGRFEQYF; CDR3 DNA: TGCGCCAGCAGCGGGGGAGGACGCTTCGAGCAGTACTTC
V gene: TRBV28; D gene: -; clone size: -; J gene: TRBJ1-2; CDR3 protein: CATLDTVEITF; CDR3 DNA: TGTGCCACCCTGGACACGGTAGAGATTACCTTC
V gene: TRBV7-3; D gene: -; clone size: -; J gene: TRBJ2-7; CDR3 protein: CASGLGPSSYEQYF; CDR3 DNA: TGTGCCAGCGGTTTGGGACCGAGCTCCTACGAGCAGTACTTC
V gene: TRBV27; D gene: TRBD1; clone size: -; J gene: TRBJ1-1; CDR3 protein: CASSSGGWGTEAFF; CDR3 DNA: TGTGCCAGCAGTTCAGGGGGCTGGGGCACTGAAGCTTTCTTT
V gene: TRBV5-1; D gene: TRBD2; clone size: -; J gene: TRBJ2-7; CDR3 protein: CASSPRDYSYEQYF; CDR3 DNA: TGCGCCAGCAGCCCCCGGGACTACTCCTACGAGCAGTACTTC
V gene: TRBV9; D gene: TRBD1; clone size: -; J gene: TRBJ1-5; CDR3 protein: CASSRGQNQPQHF; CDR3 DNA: TGTGCCAGCAGCAGGGGGCAGAATCAGCCCCAGCATTTT
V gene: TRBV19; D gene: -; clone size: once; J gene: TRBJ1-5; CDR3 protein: CASSVSGGGQPQHF; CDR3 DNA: TGTGCCAGTAGTGTTTCGGGGGGCGGCCAGCCCCAGCATTTT
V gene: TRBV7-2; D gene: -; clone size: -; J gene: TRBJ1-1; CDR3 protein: CASSFRQDNTEAFF; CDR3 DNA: TGTGCCAGCAGCTTTAGACAGGATAACACTGAAGCTTTCTTT
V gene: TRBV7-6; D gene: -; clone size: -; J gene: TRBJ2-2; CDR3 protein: CASRAKAGVGGELFF; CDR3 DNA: TGTGCCAGCAGGGCAAAGGCAGGGGTCGGCGGGGAGCTGTTTTTT
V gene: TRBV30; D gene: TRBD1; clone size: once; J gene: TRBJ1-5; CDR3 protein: CAWRDMTGGEFQPQHF; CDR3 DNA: TGTGCCTGGAGAGACATGACAGGGGGCGAATTTCAGCCCCAGCATTTT
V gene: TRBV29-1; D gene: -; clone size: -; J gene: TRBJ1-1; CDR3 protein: CSVVQGNTEAFF; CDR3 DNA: TGCAGCGTCGTCCAGGGGAACACTGAAGCTTTCTTT
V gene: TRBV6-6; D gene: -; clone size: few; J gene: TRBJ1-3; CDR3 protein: CASSYFSGNTIYF; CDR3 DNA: TGTGCCAGCAGTTACTTCTCTGGAAACACCATATATTTT
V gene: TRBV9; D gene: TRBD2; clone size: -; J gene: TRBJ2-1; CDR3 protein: CASSVDLAGGYNEQFF; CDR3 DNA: TGTGCCAGCAGCGTCGATCTAGCGGGGGGATACAATGAGCAGTTCTTC
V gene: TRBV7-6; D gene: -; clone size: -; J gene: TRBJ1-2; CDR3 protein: CASSDRPLYGYTF; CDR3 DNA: TGTGCCAGCAGCGACAGACCCCTCTATGGCTACACCTTC
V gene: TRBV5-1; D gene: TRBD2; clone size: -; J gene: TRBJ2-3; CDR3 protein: CASSLPGGGGTDTQYF; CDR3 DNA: TGCGCCAGCAGCTTGCCGGGAGGGGGTGGTACAGATACGCAGTATTTT
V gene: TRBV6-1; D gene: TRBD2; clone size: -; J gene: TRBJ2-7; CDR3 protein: CASSGTSGGEVGEQYF; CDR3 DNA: TGTGCCAGCAGTGGGACTAGCGGGGGGGAGGTCGGAGAGCAGTACTTC
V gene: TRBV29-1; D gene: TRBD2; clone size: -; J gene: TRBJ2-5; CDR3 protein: CSVEPGLAGSETQYF; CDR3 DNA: TGCAGCGTTGAACCGGGACTAGCGGGGTCAGAGACCCAGTACTTC
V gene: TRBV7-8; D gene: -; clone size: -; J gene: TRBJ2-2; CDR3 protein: CAGQGPGSVTGELFF; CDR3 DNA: TGTGCCGGTCAGGGGCCGGGCTCGGTTACCGGGGAGCTGTTTTTT
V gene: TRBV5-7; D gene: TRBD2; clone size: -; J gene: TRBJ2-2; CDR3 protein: CASGLAGTGELFF; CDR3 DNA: TGTGCCAGCGGCCTAGCGGGCACCGGGGAGCTGTTTTTT
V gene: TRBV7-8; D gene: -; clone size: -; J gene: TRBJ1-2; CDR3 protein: CASSLGGIVHGYTF; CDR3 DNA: TGTGCCAGCAGCTTAGGGGGGATTGTACATGGCTACACCTTC
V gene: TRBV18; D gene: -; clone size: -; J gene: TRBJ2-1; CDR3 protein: CASSLLQGGSYNEQFF; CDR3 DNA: TGTGCCAGCTCACTGTTACAGGGAGGTTCCTACAATGAGCAGTTCTTC
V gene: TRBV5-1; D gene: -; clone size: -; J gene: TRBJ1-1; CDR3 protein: CASTTPGSTEAFF; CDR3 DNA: TGCGCCAGCACGACCCCCGGGAGCACTGAAGCTTTCTTT
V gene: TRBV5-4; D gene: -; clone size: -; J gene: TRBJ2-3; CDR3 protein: CASSFTDTQYF; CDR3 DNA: TGTGCCAGCAGCTTCACAGATACGCAGTATTTT
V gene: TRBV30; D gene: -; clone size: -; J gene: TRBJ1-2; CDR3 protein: CAWTLGNYQTYGYTF; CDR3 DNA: TGTGCCTGGACCCTAGGCAACTATCAGACTTATGGCTACACCTTC
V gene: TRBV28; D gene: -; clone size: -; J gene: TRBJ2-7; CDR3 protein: CASSSLRFYEQYF; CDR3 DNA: TGTGCCAGCAGCTCCCTGCGCTTCTACGAGCAGTACTTC
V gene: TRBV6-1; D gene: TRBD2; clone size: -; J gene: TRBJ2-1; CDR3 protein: CASSEEAGAYNEQFF; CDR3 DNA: TGTGCCAGCAGTGAAGAAGCGGGGGCCTACAATGAGCAGTTCTTC
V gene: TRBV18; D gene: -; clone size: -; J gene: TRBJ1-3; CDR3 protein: CASSPPQTSALGGNTIYF; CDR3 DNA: TGTGCCAGCTCACCACCGCAAACTTCAGCTCTCGGTGGAAACACCATATATTTT
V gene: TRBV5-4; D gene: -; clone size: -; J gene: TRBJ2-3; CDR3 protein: CASSPAGRSGTDTQYF; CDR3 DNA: TGTGCCAGCAGCCCGGCAGGAAGGTCGGGCACAGATACGCAGTATTTT
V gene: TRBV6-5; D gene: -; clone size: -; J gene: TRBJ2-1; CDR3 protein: CASSYDPAGPQFF; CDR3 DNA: TGTGCCAGCAGTTACGATCCTGCAGGGCCCCAGTTCTTC
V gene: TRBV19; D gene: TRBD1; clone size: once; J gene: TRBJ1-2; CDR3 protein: CASNGQGHGDYGYTF; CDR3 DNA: TGTGCCAGTAACGGACAGGGCCATGGTGATTATGGCTACACCTTC
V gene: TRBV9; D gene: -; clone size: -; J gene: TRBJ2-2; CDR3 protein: CASSVGLQNTGELFF; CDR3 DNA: TGTGCCAGCAGCGTAGGGTTACAGAACACCGGGGAGCTGTTTTTT
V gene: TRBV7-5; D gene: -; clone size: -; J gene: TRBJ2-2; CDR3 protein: CARSPMLGEGYTGELFF; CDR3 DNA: TGTGCCAGAAGCCCGATGTTGGGGGAGGGATACACCGGGGAGCTGTTTTTT
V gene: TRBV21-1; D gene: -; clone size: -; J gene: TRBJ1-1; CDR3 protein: CASSKERTGRTEAFF; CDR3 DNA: TGTGCCAGCAGCAAAGAGAGGACAGGGAGGACTGAAGCTTTCTTT
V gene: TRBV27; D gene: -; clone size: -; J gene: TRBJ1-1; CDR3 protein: CASSKSRSLVAEAFF; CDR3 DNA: TGTGCCAGCAGCAAAAGTCGCAGTCTCGTGGCTGAAGCTTTCTTT
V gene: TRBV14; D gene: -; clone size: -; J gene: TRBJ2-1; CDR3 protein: CASSQGRYLAYNEQFF; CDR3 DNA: TGTGCCAGCAGCCAAGGCCGGTACTTGGCCTACAATGAGCAGTTCTTC
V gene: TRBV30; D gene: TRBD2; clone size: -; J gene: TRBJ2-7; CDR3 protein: CAWTRLAGYEQYF; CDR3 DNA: TGTGCCTGGACTCGACTAGCAGGGTACGAGCAGTACTTC
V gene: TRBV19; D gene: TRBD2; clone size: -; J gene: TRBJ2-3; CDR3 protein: CASSDTGTRVDTQYF; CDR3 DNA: TGTGCCAGTAGTGACACCGGGACTAGGGTAGATACGCAGTATTTT
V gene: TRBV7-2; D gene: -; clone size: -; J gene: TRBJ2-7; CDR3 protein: CASSSGLHYYEQYF; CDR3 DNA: TGTGCCAGCAGCTCGGGACTTCATTACTACGAGCAGTACTTC
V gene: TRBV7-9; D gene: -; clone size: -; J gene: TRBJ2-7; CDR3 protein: CASSSPIGYEQYF; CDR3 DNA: TGTGCCAGCAGCTCCCCTATTGGCTACGAGCAGTACTTC